A single T cell receptor beta chain is shown here with its context. J was trimmed by 0 bases and V by 10 bases; bases with no gene match: 9. Germline-derived CDR1 and CDR2 are MNHEY and SVGAGI. The CDR3 sequence is 14 residues long. This record comes from a study of blood T cell repertoires in COVID-19. Study-wide background: The samples span acute and convalescent COVID-19 from the United States, Italy and Spain. T cells, B-cell-depleted T cells, or PBMCs supplied cDNA or gDNA.

Per the study methods: Estimation of nucleated cell counts was performed using reference gene primer amplification. Generated by immunoSEQ multiplex PCR, the TCRdb table keeps only in-frame clones and is missing some. V, J and clone size were drawn from that table, and D and trimming were deduced from the DNA. The sample consists of 120,000 or so clones, more than 70% of them appearing once. This chain uses TRBV6-5 with TRBJ2-7, with TRBD2 identical over 7 bases. Sequences were obtained from peripheral blood. The TCR comes from a human donor in a cohort sampled during active COVID-19. The CDR3 DNA sequence: TGTGCCACCCGGTTTGAGCGGGACTCCTACGAGCAGTACTTC. Translated: CATRFERDSYEQYF.